The source of this TCR beta chain is a study of PD-L1 blockade in urothelial cancer. Looking at the study overall: Atezolizumab therapy began for patients at some point between 2014 and 2016, dosed at 1,200 mg intravenously every 3 weeks. Patients arrived having already received 0 to 3 prior chemotherapy regimens. Researchers found blood samples held a median of approximately 150,000 T cells.

Trimming removed 11 bases from V and 3 bases from J, with 8 bases in between. CDR3 size: 11 residues. Libraries were prepared by immunoSEQ multiplex PCR; TCRdb keeps only in-frame clonotypes and omits some of them. The profile shows about 56,000 clones, about 86% of them singletons. Patients were living with locally advanced or metastatic urothelial carcinoma. The gene calls are TRBV23-1 and TRBJ1-3; D gene ambiguous. TRBV23-1 falls under the ORF class, with uncertain function. Source: PBMCs, taken around atezolizumab (anti-PD-L1) treatment. This clonotype was obtained from a man between 45 and 60 years old with urothelial cancer. CDR3 sequence reads: CAVRGGNTIYF. The CDR3 DNA reads TGCGCCGTACGGGGTGGAAACACCATATATTTT.